This passage covers 16 T cell receptor beta chains from one sample sequenced in a study of T cells in tuberculosis. Clones were sequenced by immunoSEQ multiplex PCR, and TCRdb holds only the in-frame ones, with some missing. The data show around 43,000 clones, approximately 95% seen once. The sequencing sample was made of PBMCs. These receptors came from a donor aged 10-29 years with latent tuberculosis or without tuberculosis infection.

The chain links TRBV5-1 to TRBJ1-1; 7 bases align to TRBD1. Germline-derived CDR1 and CDR2 are SGHRS and YFSETQ. The V and J ends lost 0 bases and 1 base, in that order; junction bases with no gene match: 0. The CDR3 runs to 14 residues. CDR3 residues: CASSLGDRNTEAFF. DNA of the CDR3: TGCGCCAGCAGCTTGGGGGACAGGAACACTGAAGCTTTCTTT.

The rearrangement uses TRBV6-9 and TRBJ1-1; D unclear. The germline gives CDR1 MNHGY, CDR2 SVAAGI. The V end was cut by 5 bases, the J end by 0 bases, with 10 bases between. The CDR3 covers 14 residues. This CDR3 is CASSRRVMNTEAFF. The CDR3 DNA follows: TGTGCCAGCAGTCGCCGGGTCATGAACACTGAAGCTTTCTTT.

This chain connects TRBV29-1 to TRBJ1-2; no clear D. CDR3 size: 13 residues. Germline lookup yields CDR1 SQVTM and CDR2 ANQGSEA. Trimming took 1 base from V and 6 from J, leaving 12 bases between them. CDR3 protein: CSVEGTGWHGYTF. The CDR3 nucleotides are TGCAGCGTTGAAGGAACGGGTTGGCATGGCTACACCTTC.

Comment on this clone: In the same sample, other DNA sequences code for this CDR3. This chain uses TRBV5-1 with TRBJ2-7, with 11 bases fitting TRBD2. The length of the CDR3 is 14 residues. The ends lost 4 bases at V and 3 bases at J; junction bases unmatched: 3. Germline V gene lookup returns CDR1 SGHRS and CDR2 YFSETQ. In DNA form, the CDR3 reads TGCGCCAGCAGCAGCGGGACTAGCGGCTACGAGCAGTACTTC. Protein: CASSSGTSGYEQYF.

The chain carries TRBV6-5 and TRBJ1-2; tentatively, D is TRBD1 (6 bases). Germline V gene lookup returns CDR1 MNHEY and CDR2 SVGAGI. The V end lost 6 bases, the J end lost 5 bases, and 16 bases lay between the germline ends. The CDR3 extends over 14 amino acids. The CDR3 loop reads CASRQGSQGYGYTF. CDR3 coding DNA: TGTGCCAGCAGGCAGGGATCCCAGGGGTATGGCTACACCTTC.

This chain connects TRBV28 to TRBJ1-2, with 10 bases identical to TRBD1. After removal of 8 bases from V and 7 bases from J, the junction contained 13 bases not matched to a gene. This CDR3 comprises 15 residues. Germline V gene lookup returns CDR1 MDHEN and CDR2 SYDVKM. This CDR3 is CASRDRGSRIGGYTF. In DNA, the CDR3 is TGTGCCAGCCGGGACAGGGGCTCTCGGATTGGTGGCTACACCTTC.

This chain joins TRBV27 and TRBJ1-1; 7 bases agree with TRBD1. The CDR3 runs 14 residues. V dropped 5 bases and J dropped 4; count of bases not matched to a gene: 7. Germline lookup yields CDR1 MNHEY and CDR2 SMNVEV (reference sequence). The CDR3 here is CASSRTGLFTEAFF. CDR3 nucleotides: TGTGCCAGCAGTAGGACAGGCCTTTTCACTGAAGCTTTCTTT.

The chain joins TRBV7-3 to TRBJ2-1; 7 bases agree with TRBD2. This CDR3 has 16 residues. CDR1 and CDR2 (germline): SGHTA, FQGTGA. The V and J ends lost 4 bases and 5 bases, in that order; junction bases with no gene match: 11. The CDR3 loop is CASSSTGTTQNNEQFF. The CDR3 bases are TGTGCCAGCAGCTCAACCGGGACTACCCAAAACAATGAGCAGTTCTTC.

The V and J genes are TRBV18 and TRBJ1-2; 9 nucleotides agree with TRBD1. The V and J ends lost 6 bases and 0 bases, in that order; junction bases with no gene match: 8. Germline V gene data show CDR1 as KGHSH and CDR2 as LQKENI. The CDR3 is 16 amino acids. CDR3 bases: TGTGCCAGCTCCGGGACAGGGATAGAGGCTAACTATGGCTACACCTTC. It yields the protein CASSGTGIEANYGYTF.

The V gene is TRBV27, the J gene TRBJ1-5; 10 bases align to TRBD1. V was clipped by 6 bases and J by 4 bases; unmatched bases: 9. The V gene's germline CDR1 is MNHEY and CDR2 SMNVEV (reference sequence). The CDR3 extends over 16 amino acids. DNA for the CDR3: TGTGCCAGCAGCCGGGGACAGGGGCTGAGTAATCAGCCCCAGCATTTT. Its protein product is CASSRGQGLSNQPQHF.

This clone came up once. The chain links TRBV5-3 to TRBJ2-2, with 7 bases identical to TRBD1. TRBV5-3 is recorded as an ORF, its role being uncertain. The trim removed 2 bases at V and 1 base at J, leaving 8 bases unmatched. The CDR3 loop spans 17 amino acids. CDR3 amino acids: CARSFGTVKLNTGELFF. In nucleotides, the CDR3 is TGTGCCAGAAGCTTCGGGACAGTCAAGTTGAACACCGGGGAGCTGTTTTTT.

The rearrangement joins TRBV12-5 to TRBJ1-6; a weak D match, TRBD1 (5 bases). The ends were cut back, 0 bases at V and 7 bases at J, with 22 bases in the middle. The length of the CDR3 is 19 residues. In germline, CDR1 is LGHNT, CDR2 FRNRAP. The CDR3 sequence is CASGLVTGQGGWANSPLHF. CDR3 coding DNA: TGTGCTAGTGGTTTGGTAACGGGGCAGGGAGGTTGGGCCAATTCACCCCTCCACTTT.

This clone showed up just once. The chain has TRBV6-1 and TRBJ1-3, with TRBD1 as a possible D gene (5 bases). This CDR3 has 16 amino acids. V lost 4 bases and J 1 base, leaving 14 bases between the germline ends. Germline V gene lookup returns CDR1 MNHNS and CDR2 SASEGT. CDR3 region: CASSAETVLSGNTIYF. CDR3 DNA sequence: TGTGCCAGCAGTGCCGAGACAGTTCTGTCTGGAAACACCATATATTTT.

The DNA of the CDR3 is TGTGCCAGCAGTGGGACAGGGGGCTACGAGCAGTACTTC. This sequence encodes CASSGTGGYEQYF. This sequence joins TRBV2 and TRBJ2-7, with 10 bases lining up with TRBD1. Germline CDR1 is SNHLY and CDR2 is FYNNEI. The V gene end was trimmed by 4 bases and the J gene end by 3 bases; junction bases not matched to a gene: 0. The CDR3 consists of 13 residues.

This chain links TRBV7-6 with TRBJ2-3; a possible D gene is TRBD2 (6 bases). The CDR3 sequence is 13 residues long. CDR1 and CDR2 from the germline V gene are SGHVS and FNYEAQ. The ends were cut back, 0 bases at V and 7 bases at J, with 8 bases in the middle. CDR3 in DNA: TGTGCCAGCAGCTTAGCCCGGGGGAATACGCAGTATTTT. This encodes CASSLARGNTQYF.

The rearrangement uses TRBV30 and TRBJ2-7; 9 nucleotides agree with TRBD1. The CDR3 length is 15 residues. Germline assignment: CDR1 GTSNPN and CDR2 SVGIG (reference sequence). Trimming removed 3 bases from V and 7 bases from J; junction bases left unmatched: 13. The CDR3 here is CAWRRTDRGESEQYF. CDR3 in DNA: TGTGCCTGGAGGAGAACCGACAGGGGGGAGTCGGAGCAGTACTTC.